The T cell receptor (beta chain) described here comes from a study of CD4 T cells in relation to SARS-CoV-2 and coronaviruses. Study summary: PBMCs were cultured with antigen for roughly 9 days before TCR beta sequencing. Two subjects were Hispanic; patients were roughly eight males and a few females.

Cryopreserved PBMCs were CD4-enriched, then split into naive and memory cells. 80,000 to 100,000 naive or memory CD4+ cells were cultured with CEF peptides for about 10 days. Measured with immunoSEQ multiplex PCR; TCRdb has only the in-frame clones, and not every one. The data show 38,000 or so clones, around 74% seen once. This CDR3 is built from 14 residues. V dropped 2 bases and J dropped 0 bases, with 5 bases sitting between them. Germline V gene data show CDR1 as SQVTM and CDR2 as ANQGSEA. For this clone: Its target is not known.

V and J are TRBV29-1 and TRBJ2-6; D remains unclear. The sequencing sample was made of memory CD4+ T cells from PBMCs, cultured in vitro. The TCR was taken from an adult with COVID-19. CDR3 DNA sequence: TGCAGCGTTGAACCGGCCTCTGGGGCCAACGTCCTGACTTTC. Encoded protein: CSVEPASGANVLTF.